One sample yielded the 20 T cell receptor beta chains listed below, sequenced in a study of blood T cell repertoires in COVID-19. Method: immunoSEQ multiplex PCR; TCRdb's copy keeps in-frame clones and lacks some. The profile shows roughly 250,000 clones, over 80% of them singletons. Specimen: peripheral blood. The receptors shown here come from a woman aged 55 to 70 with active or convalescent COVID-19.

This clone has just a few counts. V and J are TRBV5-4 and TRBJ2-5, with D maybe TRBD2 (5 bases). V was clipped by 5 bases and J by 5 bases, with 13 bases between them. Germline V gene lookup returns CDR1 SGHNT and CDR2 YYREEE (reference sequence). CDR3 length: 13 residues. This chain's CDR3 is CASSPWLAETQYF. The DNA of the CDR3 is TGTGCCAGCAGTCCGTGGCTAGCCGAGACCCAGTACTTC.

This chain links TRBV19 with TRBJ2-1; 9 nucleotides align to TRBD1. From germline, CDR1 is LNHDA and CDR2 SQIVND (reference sequence). This CDR3 is built from 16 residues. The V and J ends lost 5 bases and 5 bases, in that order; junction bases with no gene match: 10. The CDR3 reads CASSHYTGGRNNEQFF. The CDR3 DNA reads as TGTGCCAGTAGTCATTATACAGGGGGCAGGAACAATGAGCAGTTCTTC. The variable domain in full, with the rest retrieved from reference TRBV19 and TRBJ2-1, is DGGITQSPKYLFRKEGQNVTLSCEQNLNHDAMYWYRQDPGQGLRLIYYSQIVNDFQKGDIAEGYSVSREKKESFPLTVTSAQKNPTAFYLCASSHYTGGRNNEQFFGPGTRLTVL.

As concerns this clone: The same CDR3 is also encoded by other DNA sequences in this sample. The rearrangement joins TRBV6-5 to TRBJ1-5; 7 bases align to TRBD1. With V trimmed by 2 bases and J by 0 bases, 1 base remained unmatched. The CDR3 is made up of 15 amino acids. The V gene's germline CDR1 is MNHEY and CDR2 SVGAGI. CDR3 bases: TGTGCCAGCAGTTACAACAGGGGTAGCAATCAGCCCCAGCATTTT. It codes for CASSYNRGSNQPQHF.

The rearrangement links TRBV5-5 to TRBJ1-6, with a weak D call TRBD1 (6 bases). The CDR3 length is 15 residues. In germline, CDR1 is SGHKS, CDR2 YYEKEE (reference sequence). Deletions cut 4 bases from V and 4 bases from J, with 12 bases between. The CDR3, as DNA: TGTGCCAGCAGCCCATTGACAGGATATAATTCACCCCTCCACTTT. Translated: CASSPLTGYNSPLHF.

J is TRBJ1-2 and V is TRBV25-1, with 7 bases that match TRBD1. J was trimmed by 1 base and V by 5 bases; bases with no gene match: 13. The CDR3 is 17 residues long. Per germline, CDR1 MGHDK and CDR2 SYGVNS. The CDR3 is CASSPYGETGYNYGYTF. For the CDR3, the DNA is TGTGCCAGCAGTCCCTACGGCGAGACAGGGTATAACTATGGCTACACCTTC.

The chain joins TRBV27 to TRBJ1-2; D not resolved. CDR1 is MNHEY and CDR2 is SMNVEV in the germline V gene (reference sequence). This CDR3 comprises 16 residues. Trimming stripped 5 bases from V and 1 base from J, with 17 bases between. The CDR3 DNA is TGTGCCAGCAGTAACTGGGGAGGCCCCTTTAACTATGGCTACACCTTC. Protein product: CASSNWGGPFNYGYTF.

The chain joins TRBV19 to TRBJ1-4; D call uncertain. V shed 7 bases and J shed 8 bases, with 20 bases lying between them. The germline CDR1 and CDR2 sequences are LNHDA and SQIVND (reference sequence). The CDR3 consists of 15 residues. CDR3 sequence: CASTPSPGIGEKLFF. The CDR3 nucleotides read TGTGCCAGTACCCCTTCCCCGGGGATAGGGGAAAAACTGTTTTTT.

This clone has just a few counts. The gene calls are TRBV28 and TRBJ1-4; 8 positions agree with TRBD1. The CDR3 runs to 17 residues. The V gene end was trimmed by 2 bases and the J gene end by 4 bases; junction bases not matched to a gene: 9. Per the germline V gene, CDR1 is MDHEN and CDR2 is SYDVKM. This CDR3 is CASSLPPGGGGNEKLFF. CDR3 DNA sequence: TGTGCCAGCAGTTTACCCCCAGGGGGCGGAGGTAATGAAAAACTGTTTTTT. Full variable domain (outside the CDR3, taken from reference TRBV28 and TRBJ1-4): DVKVTQSSRYLVKRTGEKVFLECVQDMDHENMFWYRQDPGLGLRLIYFSYDVKMKEKGDIPEGYSVSREKKERFSLILESASTNQTSMYLCASSLPPGGGGNEKLFFGSGTQLSVL.

This clone was found a few times. This chain links TRBV18 with TRBJ2-1, with 10 bases matching TRBD1. CDR1 and CDR2 (germline): KGHSH, LQKENI. With 3 bases clipped from V and 8 bases from J, the junction kept 10 bases outside the gene matches. The CDR3 has 16 residues. Here the CDR3 reads CASSPRRDRGLDEQFF. CDR3 DNA sequence: TGTGCCAGCTCACCTCGCCGGGACAGGGGTCTCGATGAGCAGTTCTTC. Full variable domain (outside the CDR3, taken from reference TRBV18 and TRBJ2-1): NAGVMQNPRHLVRRRGQEARLRCSPMKGHSHVYWYRQLPEEGLKFMVYLQKENIIDESGMPKERFSAEFPKEGPSILRIQQVVRGDSAAYFCASSPRRDRGLDEQFFGPGTRLTVL.

This chain joins TRBV30 and TRBJ1-2; D perhaps matches TRBD1 (6 bases). The V and J ends lost 3 bases and 8 bases respectively, with 22 bases between them. The CDR3 contains 15 residues. The germline gives CDR1 GTSNPN, CDR2 SVGIG (reference sequence). CDR3 DNA sequence: TGTGCCTGGAGCGCAACAGGGTCTTCGTTGGGCGGCTACACCTTC. This gives the protein CAWSATGSSLGGYTF.

This clone appeared a single time. V usage is TRBV23-1 and J usage is TRBJ2-2, with D uncertain. TRBV23-1 is placed among ORFs of uncertain function. The CDR3 runs to 16 residues. The germline V and J ends were trimmed by 4 bases and 2 bases, with 14 bases remaining between them. The CDR3 loop is CASSPEYSINTGELFF. CDR3 DNA: TGCGCCAGCAGTCCGGAATACAGCATAAACACCGGGGAGCTGTTTTTT.

This chain connects TRBV3-1 (or the pseudogene TRBV3-2) to TRBJ1-4; D not resolved. Trimming shortened V by 4 bases and J by 8 bases, and 17 bases separated the two germline ends. There are 15 residues in the CDR3. Germline values: CDR1 LGHDT, CDR2 YNNKEL (reference sequence). Written as DNA, the CDR3 is TGTGCCAGCAGCCGAGGGTGGGGTTCTGCGGAAAAACTGTTTTTT. This sequence encodes CASSRGWGSAEKLFF.

The genes are TRBV6-5 and TRBJ1-1; TRBD1 might be the D (6 bases). V lost 2 bases and J lost 1, with 11 bases in between. In germline, CDR1 is MNHEY, CDR2 SVGAGI. The CDR3 runs 15 residues. CDR3 loop: CASSYGDKTNTEAFF. Here the CDR3 DNA reads TGTGCCAGCAGTTACGGGGACAAGACGAACACTGAAGCTTTCTTT.

The genes are TRBV19 and TRBJ1-6, with D uncertain. The CDR3 contains 15 residues. Germline loops: CDR1 LNHDA, CDR2 SQIVND (reference sequence). V was shortened by 4 bases and J by 6 bases, with 13 bases between the two germline ends. The CDR3 nucleotides are TGTGCCAGTAGTAATAGCTACGGGAGTAATTCACCCCTCCACTTT. Translated, it gives CASSNSYGSNSPLHF.

The rearrangement links TRBV19 to TRBJ1-5; 9 bases match TRBD1. The length of the CDR3 is 14 residues. Losses at the gene ends were 5 bases for V and 4 bases for J; bases not matched to a gene: 3. Germline-derived CDR1 and CDR2 are LNHDA and SQIVND (reference sequence). The CDR3 sequence is CASSATGGNQPQHF. In nucleotides, the CDR3 is TGTGCCAGTAGTGCGACAGGGGGGAATCAGCCCCAGCATTTT.

The chain is built from TRBV2 and TRBJ2-3, with TRBD2 identical over 15 bases. The CDR3 runs 19 residues. V dropped 6 bases and J dropped 6; count of bases not matched to a gene: 16. Germline CDR1 SNHLY, CDR2 FYNNEI. CDR3 nucleotide sequence: TGTGCCAGCAGGAGTCCCTCAGGACTAGCGGGAGGGCCCGGTGATACGCAGTATTTT. It encodes CASRSPSGLAGGPGDTQYF.

The chain combines TRBV5-4 with TRBJ2-2; 9 bases match TRBD1. This CDR3 has 14 amino acids. The V segment lost 3 bases and the J segment 6 bases; nucleotides outside the gene matches: 3. Germline loops: CDR1 SGHNT, CDR2 YYREEE (reference sequence). The CDR3 protein is CASSSGQGSGELFF. DNA for the CDR3: TGTGCCAGCAGCTCAGGACAGGGGTCCGGGGAGCTGTTTTTT.

The rearrangement uses TRBV2 and TRBJ2-2; TRBD2 might be the D (5 bases). The V end lost 8 bases, the J end lost 9 bases, and 10 bases lay between the germline ends. The CDR3 totals 11 residues. Per germline, CDR1 SNHLY and CDR2 FYNNEI. This CDR3 reads CASGGSRELFF. CDR3 sequence (DNA): TGTGCCAGCGGAGGTTCCCGGGAGCTGTTTTTT.

The chain joins TRBV19 to TRBJ1-4, with D perhaps TRBD1 (6 bases). Germline-derived CDR1 and CDR2 are LNHDA and SQIVND (reference sequence). Trimming left V 3 bases short and J 0 bases short, with 11 bases between. This CDR3 contains 16 residues. CDR3 DNA sequence: TGTGCCAGTAGTATTTACAGGGATGCAACTAATGAAAAACTGTTTTTT. Protein sequence: CASSIYRDATNEKLFF.

V is TRBV3-1 (or the pseudogene TRBV3-2) and J is TRBJ2-2; the D is unclear. The CDR3 covers 16 residues. V gave up 0 bases and J gave up 5 bases, with 13 bases separating them. Germline assignment: CDR1 LGHDT and CDR2 YNNKEL (reference sequence). CDR3 bases: TGTGCCAGCAGCCAAGATTCATCCTTCCGGACCGGGGAGCTGTTTTTT. It encodes CASSQDSSFRTGELFF.